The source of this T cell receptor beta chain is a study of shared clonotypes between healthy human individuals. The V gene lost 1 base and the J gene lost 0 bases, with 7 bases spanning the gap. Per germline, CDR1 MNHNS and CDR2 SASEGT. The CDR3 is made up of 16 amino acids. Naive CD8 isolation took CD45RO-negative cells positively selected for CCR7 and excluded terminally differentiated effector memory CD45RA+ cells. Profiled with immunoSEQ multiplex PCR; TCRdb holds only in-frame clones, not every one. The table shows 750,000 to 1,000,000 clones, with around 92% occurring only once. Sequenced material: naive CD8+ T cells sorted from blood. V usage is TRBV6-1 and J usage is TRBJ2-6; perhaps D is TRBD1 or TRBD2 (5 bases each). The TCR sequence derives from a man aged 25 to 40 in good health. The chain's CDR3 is CASSEDGGSGANVLTF. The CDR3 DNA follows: TGTGCCAGCAGTGAAGATGGGGGCTCTGGGGCCAACGTCCTGACTTTC.